This is a list of T cell receptor beta chains from one sample in a study of T cells in Graves' hyperthyroidism and ophthalmopathy. In TCRdb, the multiplex PCR reads were re-called with MiXCR into one record per CDR3 protein. Here the sample spans fewer than 900,000 distinct CDR3 sequences, 15% to 20% being singletons. The sequenced material came from blood. The origin of the receptors is a man younger than 35 with Graves' hyperthyroidism. CDR3s include the opening cysteine and the closing phenylalanine or tryptophan. A D gene is named only where the DNA matches it firmly. Where a row states a size, it is once, few, many or the class of an expanded clone; other rows omit it.

d_call: -
v_call: TRBV27
j_call: TRBJ2-3
clone_size: few
cdr3_nt: TGTGCCAGCAGGCGACTCCCAGGGTACGGCACAGATACGCAGTATTTT
cdr3_aa: CASRRLPGYGTDTQYF

d_call: TRBD2
v_call: TRBV20-1
j_call: TRBJ2-7
clone_size: many
cdr3_nt: TGCAGTGCCAGCCCGGGAGGGCCCTACGAGCAGTACTTC
cdr3_aa: CSASPGGPYEQYF

d_call: -
v_call: TRBV27
j_call: TRBJ2-1
clone_size: many
cdr3_nt: TGTGCCAGCAGTTTAAAAGTTACCAATGAGCAGTTCTTC
cdr3_aa: CASSLKVTNEQFF

d_call: TRBD1
v_call: TRBV28
j_call: TRBJ2-1
clone_size: many
cdr3_nt: TGTGCCAGCAGGGTACAGGGGAATGAGCAGTTCTTC
cdr3_aa: CASRVQGNEQFF

d_call: -
v_call: TRBV19
j_call: TRBJ1-5
clone_size: -
cdr3_nt: TGTGCCAGTAGTATTTTCGGGGTCAATCAGCCCCAGCATTTT
cdr3_aa: CASSIFGVNQPQHF

d_call: -
v_call: TRBV6-1
j_call: TRBJ2-3
clone_size: few
cdr3_nt: TGTGCCAGCAGTGACAGGGATAGAGATACGCAGTATTTT
cdr3_aa: CASSDRDRDTQYF

d_call: -
v_call: TRBV20-1
j_call: TRBJ1-3
clone_size: -
cdr3_nt: TGCAGTGCTAGAGGTCGGCAGGCTGGAAACACCATATATTTT
cdr3_aa: CSARGRQAGNTIYF

d_call: TRBD1
v_call: TRBV20-1
j_call: TRBJ2-1
clone_size: -
cdr3_nt: TGCAGTGCTAGAGATAGGGACAGGGGAGATTGTGAGCAGTTCTTC
cdr3_aa: CSARDRDRGDCEQFF

d_call: -
v_call: TRBV5-1
j_call: TRBJ2-7
clone_size: few
cdr3_nt: TGCGCCAGCAGCTTTAGTAGCGGAGGGGGCTACGAGCAGTACTTC
cdr3_aa: CASSFSSGGGYEQYF

d_call: TRBD2
v_call: TRBV13
j_call: TRBJ2-1
clone_size: -
cdr3_nt: TGTGCCAGCAGCTCGGGACTAGATGACAATGAGCAGTTCTTC
cdr3_aa: CASSSGLDDNEQFF

d_call: -
v_call: TRBV5-1
j_call: TRBJ2-5
clone_size: many
cdr3_nt: TGCGCCAGCAGCTTGTTCGAATCGGAGACCCAGTACTTC
cdr3_aa: CASSLFESETQYF

d_call: -
v_call: TRBV12-3/TRBV12-4
j_call: TRBJ1-1
clone_size: many
cdr3_nt: TGTGCCAGCAGTTCCCCCGGAGAGGGGAACACTGAAGCTTTCTTT
cdr3_aa: CASSSPGEGNTEAFF

d_call: -
v_call: TRBV19
j_call: TRBJ1-1
clone_size: -
cdr3_nt: TGTGCCAGTAGTATCGGTGGCGGAGCTTTCTTT
cdr3_aa: CASSIGGGAFF

d_call: -
v_call: TRBV28
j_call: TRBJ2-7
clone_size: many
cdr3_nt: TGTGCCAGCAGTCAACCCCCCACCTACGAGCAGTACTTC
cdr3_aa: CASSQPPTYEQYF

d_call: -
v_call: TRBV6-2/TRBV6-3
j_call: TRBJ1-5
clone_size: few
cdr3_nt: TGTGCCAGCAGTTCGTTCGGAGGGTTGGACAATCAGCCCCAGCATTTT
cdr3_aa: CASSSFGGLDNQPQHF

d_call: TRBD2
v_call: TRBV2
j_call: TRBJ2-2
clone_size: many
cdr3_nt: TGTGCCAGTCGAGGGACTAGCGGGAGAAACACCGGGGAGCTGTTTTTT
cdr3_aa: CASRGTSGRNTGELFF

d_call: -
v_call: TRBV7-2
j_call: TRBJ2-5
clone_size: few
cdr3_nt: TGTGCCAGCAGCTTTTCCCCAATTCAAGAGACCCAGTACTTC
cdr3_aa: CASSFSPIQETQYF

d_call: -
v_call: TRBV29-1
j_call: TRBJ2-1
clone_size: -
cdr3_nt: TGCAGCGTTGAAGGGGTAGGGGACCACTATCTTAACAATGAGCAGTTCTTC
cdr3_aa: CSVEGVGDHYLNNEQFF

d_call: TRBD1
v_call: TRBV18
j_call: TRBJ1-2
clone_size: few
cdr3_nt: TGTGCCAGCTCACCTCCCGGACAGGGTGGTAACTATGGCTACACCTTC
cdr3_aa: CASSPPGQGGNYGYTF

d_call: TRBD2
v_call: TRBV20-1
j_call: TRBJ2-4
clone_size: many
cdr3_nt: TGCAGTGCTAGTGCTCTAGCGGGTTCAGCCAAAAACATTCAGTACTTC
cdr3_aa: CSASALAGSAKNIQYF

d_call: TRBD2
v_call: TRBV28
j_call: TRBJ2-7
clone_size: many
cdr3_nt: TGTGCCAGCAGTTCGATTAGCGGGAGGGCCTACGAGCAGTACTTC
cdr3_aa: CASSSISGRAYEQYF

d_call: -
v_call: TRBV30
j_call: TRBJ1-1
clone_size: many
cdr3_nt: TGTGCCTGGAGGTACGGGGAGCACACTGAAGCTTTCTTT
cdr3_aa: CAWRYGEHTEAFF

d_call: TRBD1
v_call: TRBV27
j_call: TRBJ1-5
clone_size: -
cdr3_nt: TGTGCCAGCGGGGACAGGAGCAATCAGCCCCAGCATTTT
cdr3_aa: CASGDRSNQPQHF

d_call: -
v_call: TRBV5-1
j_call: TRBJ1-2
clone_size: few
cdr3_nt: TGCGCCAGCAGCTTGGTCGGCTCAGCTAACTATGGCTACACCTTC
cdr3_aa: CASSLVGSANYGYTF

d_call: TRBD2
v_call: TRBV7-2
j_call: TRBJ2-3
clone_size: -
cdr3_nt: TGTGCCAGCAGCCCCCGGACCACCCGGGAGGGTACGCAGTATTTT
cdr3_aa: CASSPRTTREGTQYF

d_call: TRBD1
v_call: TRBV20-1
j_call: TRBJ1-5
clone_size: -
cdr3_nt: TGCAGTGCCGCGACAGGGATCAGTCAGCCCCAGCATTTT
cdr3_aa: CSAATGISQPQHF

d_call: -
v_call: TRBV6-2/TRBV6-3
j_call: TRBJ2-5
clone_size: few
cdr3_nt: TGTGCCAGCACGCGGAGGCCTCCCCAAGAGACCCAGTACTTC
cdr3_aa: CASTRRPPQETQYF

d_call: -
v_call: TRBV6-1
j_call: TRBJ1-5
clone_size: -
cdr3_nt: TGTGCCAGCAGTAGCAGGGTGTTGGGCAATCAGCCCCAGCATTTT
cdr3_aa: CASSSRVLGNQPQHF

d_call: -
v_call: TRBV20-1
j_call: TRBJ2-5
clone_size: -
cdr3_nt: TGCAGTGCTAGAGATCTCGAGGGCCACCAAGAGACCCAGTACTTC
cdr3_aa: CSARDLEGHQETQYF

d_call: TRBD2
v_call: TRBV6-4
j_call: TRBJ2-1
clone_size: -
cdr3_nt: TGTGCCAGCACCGCGCAACCGGGAGGCGGGTTCGGTGAGCAGTTCTTC
cdr3_aa: CASTAQPGGGFGEQFF

d_call: -
v_call: TRBV7-3
j_call: TRBJ2-2
clone_size: -
cdr3_nt: TGTGCCAGCAGCCCAGGGTTCGGGGAGCTGTTTTTT
cdr3_aa: CASSPGFGELFF

d_call: -
v_call: TRBV3-1
j_call: TRBJ1-2
clone_size: -
cdr3_nt: TGTGCCAGCAGCCAGGCCCGGACTAGACGGCCGAACTATGGCTACACCTTC
cdr3_aa: CASSQARTRRPNYGYTF

d_call: -
v_call: TRBV5-1
j_call: TRBJ2-1
clone_size: many
cdr3_nt: TGCGCCAGCAGCTTGGCCACGGACAGCCACAATGAGCAGTTCTTC
cdr3_aa: CASSLATDSHNEQFF

d_call: -
v_call: TRBV25-1
j_call: TRBJ2-3
clone_size: once
cdr3_nt: TGTGCCAGCAGGTCCGGAGCCGATACGCAGTATTTT
cdr3_aa: CASRSGADTQYF

d_call: -
v_call: TRBV25-1
j_call: TRBJ2-7
clone_size: few
cdr3_nt: TGTGCCAGCAGTGAAAGCCCCGCCGGGAACGAGCAGTACTTC
cdr3_aa: CASSESPAGNEQYF

d_call: TRBD2
v_call: TRBV2
j_call: TRBJ2-3
clone_size: many
cdr3_nt: TGTGCCAGCAGTGTCGCTAGCGGGACAGATACGCAGTATTTT
cdr3_aa: CASSVASGTDTQYF

d_call: TRBD1
v_call: TRBV7-9
j_call: TRBJ2-7
clone_size: once
cdr3_nt: TGTGCCAGCAGCTGGCCGGGACAGGGAGTTCGGGAGCAGTACTTC
cdr3_aa: CASSWPGQGVREQYF

d_call: -
v_call: TRBV5-6
j_call: TRBJ2-1
clone_size: -
cdr3_nt: TGTGCCAGCAGCCCCCCCCCGGGCCGACCCAATGAGCAGTTCTTC
cdr3_aa: CASSPPPGRPNEQFF

d_call: -
v_call: TRBV7-3
j_call: TRBJ2-2
clone_size: -
cdr3_nt: TGTGCCAGCAGCTTAACCCTCGGGGCCACCGGGGAGCTGTTTTTT
cdr3_aa: CASSLTLGATGELFF

d_call: -
v_call: TRBV3-1
j_call: TRBJ2-5
clone_size: many
cdr3_nt: TGTGCCAGCAGCCAAGAACCAGGGCCCCAAGAGACCCAGTACTTC
cdr3_aa: CASSQEPGPQETQYF

d_call: -
v_call: TRBV3-1
j_call: TRBJ2-7
clone_size: many
cdr3_nt: TGTGCCAGCAGCCAAGGGGGCCGGGAATACGAGCAGTACTTC
cdr3_aa: CASSQGGREYEQYF

d_call: -
v_call: TRBV10-3
j_call: TRBJ1-5
clone_size: few
cdr3_nt: TGTGCCATCAGCTACAGTAGGCAGGGTCAGCCCCAGCATTTT
cdr3_aa: CAISYSRQGQPQHF